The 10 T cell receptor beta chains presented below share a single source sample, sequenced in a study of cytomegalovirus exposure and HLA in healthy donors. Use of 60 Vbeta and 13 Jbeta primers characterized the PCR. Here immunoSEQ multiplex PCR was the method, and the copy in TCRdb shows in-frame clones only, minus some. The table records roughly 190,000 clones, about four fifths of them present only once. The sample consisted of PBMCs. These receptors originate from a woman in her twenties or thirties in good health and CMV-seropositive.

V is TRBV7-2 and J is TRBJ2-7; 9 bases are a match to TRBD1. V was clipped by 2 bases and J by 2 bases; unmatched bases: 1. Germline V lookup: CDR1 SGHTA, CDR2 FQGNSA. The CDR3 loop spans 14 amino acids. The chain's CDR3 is CASSLRDRAYEQYF. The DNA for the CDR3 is TGTGCCAGCAGCTTAAGGGACAGGGCCTACGAGCAGTACTTC.

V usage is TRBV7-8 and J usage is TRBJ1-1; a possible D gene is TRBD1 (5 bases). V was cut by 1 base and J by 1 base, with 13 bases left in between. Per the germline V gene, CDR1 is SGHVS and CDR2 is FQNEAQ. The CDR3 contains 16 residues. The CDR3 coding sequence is TGTGCCAGCAGCTTAGTCGGTGGGGGGACGAACACTGAAGCTTTCTTT. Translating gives CASSLVGGGTNTEAFF.

Written as DNA, the CDR3 is TGCGCCAGCAGCCAAGGAGGATTCGGAATTACGGGCACTGAAGCTTTCTTT. Protein sequence: CASSQGGFGITGTEAFF. The J gene is TRBJ1-1, the V gene TRBV4-1; D gene uncertain. The CDR3 totals 17 residues. Germline CDR1 MGHRA, CDR2 YSYEKL. V shed 1 base and J shed 4 bases, with 19 bases lying between them.

The CDR3 DNA follows: TGTGCCATCAGTCCTAGCCGTGAGGGGGCTGGGGCCAACGTCCTGACTTTC. Protein: CAISPSREGAGANVLTF. J is TRBJ2-6 and V is TRBV10-3; D is perhaps TRBD1 (6 bases). The CDR3 is made up of 17 amino acids. Germline CDR1 and CDR2: ENHRY and SYGVKD. The V gene lost 5 bases and the J gene lost 2 bases, with 16 bases spanning the gap.

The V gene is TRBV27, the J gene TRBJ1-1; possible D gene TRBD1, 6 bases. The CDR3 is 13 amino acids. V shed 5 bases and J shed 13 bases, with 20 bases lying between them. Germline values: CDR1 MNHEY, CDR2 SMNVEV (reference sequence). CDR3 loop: CASSVSLGQLSFF. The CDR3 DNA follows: TGTGCCAGCAGTGTCTCCCTCGGACAGTTAAGTTTCTTT.

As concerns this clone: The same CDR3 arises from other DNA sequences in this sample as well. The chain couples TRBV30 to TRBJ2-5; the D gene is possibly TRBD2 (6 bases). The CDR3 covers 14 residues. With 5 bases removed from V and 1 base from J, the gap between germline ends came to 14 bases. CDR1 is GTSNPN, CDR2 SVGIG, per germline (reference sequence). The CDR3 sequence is CAWSGVSRQETQYF. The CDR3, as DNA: TGTGCCTGGTCGGGGGTCAGTCGCCAAGAGACCCAGTACTTC.

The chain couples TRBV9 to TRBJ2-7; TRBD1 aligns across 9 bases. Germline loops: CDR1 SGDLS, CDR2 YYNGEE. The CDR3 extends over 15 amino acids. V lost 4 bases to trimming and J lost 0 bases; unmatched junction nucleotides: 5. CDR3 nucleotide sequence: TGTGCCAGCAGCCCACTACAGGGGGCCTCCTACGAGCAGTACTTC. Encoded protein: CASSPLQGASYEQYF. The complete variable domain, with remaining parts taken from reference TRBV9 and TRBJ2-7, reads DSGVTQTPKHLITATGQRVTLRCSPRSGDLSVYWYQQSLDQGLQFLIQYYNGEERAKGNILERFSAQQFPDLHSELNLSSLELGDSALYFCASSPLQGASYEQYFGPGTRLTVT.

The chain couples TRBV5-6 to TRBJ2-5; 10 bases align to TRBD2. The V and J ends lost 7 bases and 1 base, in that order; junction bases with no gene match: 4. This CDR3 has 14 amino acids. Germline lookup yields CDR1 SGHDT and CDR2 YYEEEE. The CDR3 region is CASSASGSQETQYF. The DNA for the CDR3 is TGTGCCAGCTCGGCTAGCGGGAGCCAAGAGACCCAGTACTTC.

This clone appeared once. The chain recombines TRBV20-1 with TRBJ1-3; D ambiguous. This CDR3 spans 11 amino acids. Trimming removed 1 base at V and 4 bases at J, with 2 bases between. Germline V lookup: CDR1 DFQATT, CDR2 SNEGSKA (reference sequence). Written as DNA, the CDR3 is TGCAGTGCTAGAGTAGGAAACACCATATATTTT. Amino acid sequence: CSARVGNTIYF.

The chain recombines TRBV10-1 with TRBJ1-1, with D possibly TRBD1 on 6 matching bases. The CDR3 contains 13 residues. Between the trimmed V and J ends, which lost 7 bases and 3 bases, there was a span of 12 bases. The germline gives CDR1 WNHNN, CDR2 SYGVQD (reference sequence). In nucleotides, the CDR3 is TGCGCCAGCAACAGGGATCTAGACACTGAAGCTTTCTTT. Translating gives CASNRDLDTEAFF.